The source of this T cell receptor (beta chain) is a study of T cells in Graves' hyperthyroidism and ophthalmopathy. Broader study findings: Stable hyperthyroidism and ophthalmopathy were separated using 13 V-J signatures. The model anticipated ophthalmopathy a median about 6.5 months pre-onset.

Researchers took RNA transcripts and amplified the TCR beta CDR3 regions from them. First-round RT-PCR targeting the TCR CDR3 was performed with the HTBI primer set. Via MiXCR, TCRdb re-called the multiplex PCR reads, giving one row per CDR3 protein. Of roughly 260,000 distinct CDR3 sequences in the sample, approximately 14% are singletons; the top ten hold 10% to 15%. Uncontrolled infection, other autoimmune disease, pregnancy or lactation disqualified patients from enrolment. Per the germline V gene, CDR1 is SGDLS and CDR2 is YYNGEE. The CDR3 has 17 residues. The germline V and J ends were trimmed by 0 bases and 2 bases, with 17 bases remaining between them. Many counts were recorded for this clonotype. Its antigen is unidentified.

The sequence came from a woman aged 40 to 50 with Graves' hyperthyroidism that later progressed to Graves' ophthalmopathy. The sequenced sample consisted of blood. The chain couples TRBV9 to TRBJ1-1; possibly TRBD1 for D (6 bases). In nucleotides, the CDR3 is TGTGCCAGCAGCGTAGGGTATTTTGGGACACACAACACTGAAGCTTTCTTT. This sequence encodes CASSVGYFGTHNTEAFF.